What follows are 30 T cell receptor beta chains derived from one specimen sequenced in a study of shared clonotypes between healthy human individuals. The repertoire was sequenced with immunoSEQ multiplex PCR; TCRdb's copy has only in-frame clones and lacks some. The table records more than 2,000,000 clones, 93% of them present only once. The sequenced material came from naive CD4+ T cells from PBMCs. The sample's subset: CD45RA+ positively selected. Receptors were obtained from a man in his late teens or twenties in good health. Some clones in this sample may be carry-over from other donors' samples.

This clone was detected only once. The chain recombines TRBV7-9 with TRBJ1-3, with 8 nucleotides matching TRBD1. Germline-derived CDR1 and CDR2 are SEHNR and FQNEAQ (reference sequence). This CDR3 contains 16 residues. With 5 bases clipped from V and 0 bases from J, the junction kept 6 bases outside the gene matches. The DNA of the CDR3 is TGTGCCAGCAGCCCAAACAGGGGGGACTCTGGAAACACCATATATTTT. It is translated as CASSPNRGDSGNTIYF.

The chain joins TRBV5-1 to TRBJ2-3, with 8 bases that match TRBD2. This CDR3 has 15 residues. Germline trimming cut 5 bases from V and 4 bases from J; bases unmatched to any gene: 9. The V gene's germline CDR1 is SGHRS and CDR2 YFSETQ. This CDR3 is CASSFSGNVADTQYF. In nucleotides, the CDR3 is TGCGCCAGCAGTTTTAGCGGGAATGTTGCAGATACGCAGTATTTT.

V and J are TRBV6-1 and TRBJ2-7; possible D gene TRBD1, 6 bases. V dropped 3 bases and J dropped 2 bases, with 8 bases sitting between them. The CDR3 has 13 amino acids. Germline lookup yields CDR1 MNHNS and CDR2 SASEGT. The CDR3 region is CASSEDRPYEQYF. The CDR3 bases are TGTGCCAGCAGTGAGGACAGACCCTACGAGCAGTACTTC.

V is TRBV9 and J is TRBJ1-3; D not certain. The CDR3 extends over 16 amino acids. In germline, CDR1 is SGDLS, CDR2 YYNGEE. Between the trimmed V and J ends, which lost 0 bases and 4 bases, there was a span of 14 bases. CDR3 coding DNA: TGTGCCAGCAGCGTAGAAGTGGGCGGGAGGGGAAACACCATATATTTT. Protein: CASSVEVGGRGNTIYF.

A remark on this clone: The junction departs from the called germline gene at one end, perhaps through a read error. The rearrangement joins TRBV28 to TRBJ1-1; the match to TRBD1 covers 7 bases. CDR3 length equals 11 residues. Germline CDR1 and CDR2: MDHEN and SYDVKM. The CDR3 region has the DNA TGTGCCAGCATAAGGGACAGACAGTCTCTCTTT. Residues: CASIRDRQSLF.

This clone has a single count. The rearrangement uses TRBV7-6 and TRBJ2-3; 11 bases map to TRBD2. Germline V gene sequence: CDR1 SGHVS, CDR2 FNYEAQ. With 5 bases clipped from V and 0 bases from J, the junction kept 4 bases outside the gene matches. This CDR3 has 16 residues. In DNA form, the CDR3 reads TGTGCCAGCAGCACACTAGCGGGGGTTAGCACAGATACGCAGTATTTT. It translates to CASSTLAGVSTDTQYF.

This chain connects TRBV5-1 to TRBJ2-7; 9 bases are a match to TRBD2. Germline lookup yields CDR1 SGHRS and CDR2 YFSETQ. The CDR3 sequence is 16 residues long. J lost 2 bases, V lost 2 bases, and 8 bases had no gene match. CDR3 residues: CASSFLAGPAPYEQYF. The CDR3 nucleotides read TGCGCCAGCAGCTTTCTAGCGGGGCCCGCACCCTACGAGCAGTACTTC.

V is TRBV6-6 and J is TRBJ1-3; D is possibly TRBD1 (5 bases). The CDR3 totals 16 residues. Per germline, CDR1 MNHNY and CDR2 SVGAGI (reference sequence). Trimming shortened V by 5 bases and J by 1 base, and 15 bases separated the two germline ends. CDR3 amino acids: CASSARIQGSGNTIYF. As DNA, the CDR3 is TGTGCCAGCAGTGCACGGATTCAGGGATCTGGAAACACCATATATTTT.

The chain links TRBV6-6 to TRBJ1-1; a weak D match, TRBD1 (5 bases). Germline V gene lookup returns CDR1 MNHNY and CDR2 SVGAGI (reference sequence). This CDR3 comprises 15 residues. Trimming took 6 bases from V and 5 from J, leaving 19 bases between them. This CDR3 is CASRPSGGGMTEAFF. The CDR3 DNA reads TGTGCCAGCAGACCATCGGGGGGTGGTATGACTGAAGCTTTCTTT.

This chain joins TRBV29-1 and TRBJ2-2; 7 bases match TRBD2. Unmatched junction bases numbered 10, after V lost 6 bases and J lost 6 bases. This CDR3 is 14 amino acids long. Germline V gene sequence: CDR1 SQVTM, CDR2 ANQGSEA. CDR3: CSVGEGYFPGELFF. Here the CDR3 DNA reads TGCAGCGTGGGGGAGGGTTACTTTCCCGGGGAGCTGTTTTTT.

V and J are TRBV9 and TRBJ2-5, with 13 positions matching TRBD2. CDR1 and CDR2 (germline): SGDLS, YYNGEE. The CDR3 is 17 residues long. After removal of 0 bases from V and 5 bases from J, the junction contained 7 bases not matched to a gene. The CDR3 coding sequence is TGTGCCAGCAGCGTAGGGACTAGCGGGAGCGAGCGGGAGACCCAGTACTTC. Its translation: CASSVGTSGSERETQYF.

This chain links TRBV13 with TRBJ1-2; D is unresolved. Germline values: CDR1 PRHDT, CDR2 FYEKMQ (reference sequence). V was clipped by 4 bases and J by 8 bases, with 11 bases between them. The CDR3 is 12 residues long. The CDR3 here is CASSSPLWGYTF. The CDR3 nucleotides are TGTGCCAGCAGCTCCCCTCTCTGGGGCTACACCTTC.

The chain carries TRBV13 and TRBJ1-2; a weak D match, TRBD1 (6 bases). The germline V gene encodes CDR1 PRHDT and CDR2 FYEKMQ (reference sequence). The germline V and J ends were trimmed by 4 bases and 3 bases, with 15 bases remaining between them. CDR3 length equals 15 residues. CDR3 residues: CASSSRGGSYYGYTF. The DNA for the CDR3 is TGTGCCAGCAGCTCCAGAGGGGGGAGTTACTATGGCTACACCTTC.

This chain joins TRBV5-6 and TRBJ1-2, with TRBD1 identical over 9 bases. Germline V CDR1 and CDR2: SGHDT, YYEEEE. The J segment lost 7 bases and the V segment lost 2 bases, leaving 9 bases of the junction unmatched. CDR3 length equals 15 residues. The CDR3 protein is CASSFRDRAYPGYTF. As DNA, the CDR3 is TGTGCCAGCAGCTTCCGGGACAGGGCCTATCCTGGCTACACCTTC.

The count of this clone is one. The chain has TRBV2 and TRBJ2-5; D unclear. CDR1 is SNHLY and CDR2 is FYNNEI in the germline V gene. V was trimmed by 2 bases and J by 2 bases, leaving 9 bases between them. The CDR3 spans 14 residues. In DNA, the CDR3 is TGTGCCAGCAGTGAATCACCCCGGCAAGAGACCCAGTACTTC. Translated, it gives CASSESPRQETQYF.

This clone was counted a single time. Other nucleotide sequences from this sample produce the same CDR3. The chain carries TRBV19 and TRBJ2-2, with 7 bases aligning to TRBD1. This CDR3 has 14 residues. From germline, CDR1 is LNHDA and CDR2 SQIVND (reference sequence). V lost 4 bases to trimming and J lost 4 bases; unmatched junction nucleotides: 3. The CDR3 sequence: CASSTDRATGELFF. The CDR3 bases are TGTGCCAGTAGTACCGACAGGGCCACCGGGGAGCTGTTTTTT.

As for this clone: Within the sample, other DNA sequences also encode this same CDR3. This chain uses TRBV28 with TRBJ1-4; no clear D. V was cut by 7 bases and J by 0 bases, with 6 bases left in between. The germline CDR1 and CDR2 sequences are MDHEN and SYDVKM. The CDR3 has 13 residues. CDR3 bases: TGTGCCAGCACTCGTGCAACTAATGAAAAACTGTTTTTT. Protein sequence: CASTRATNEKLFF.

For the CDR3, the DNA is TGTGCCAGCATGGCTACAAACTCCTACGAGCAGTACTTC. Amino acid sequence: CASMATNSYEQYF. The gene calls are TRBV6-6 and TRBJ2-7; the D is unclear. This CDR3 region has 13 residues. The V end lost 7 bases, the J end lost 0 bases, and 10 bases lay between the germline ends. CDR1 is MNHNY and CDR2 is SVGAGI in the germline V gene (reference sequence).

This clone was recorded a few times. The chain uses TRBV7-2 and TRBJ2-3; D possibly uses TRBD1 or TRBD2 (6 bases each). Germline V lookup: CDR1 SGHTA, CDR2 FQGNSA. The CDR3 runs 14 residues. V was shortened by 5 bases and J by 4 bases, with 13 bases between the two germline ends. CDR3 bases: TGTGCCAGCAGCCTTCCGGGGGCTCCAGATACGCAGTATTTT. Its protein product is CASSLPGAPDTQYF.

The chain couples TRBV5-1 to TRBJ2-3; maybe TRBD2 (6 bases). The CDR3 runs 14 residues. Trimming took 2 bases from V and 5 from J, leaving 12 bases between them. The germline gives CDR1 SGHRS, CDR2 YFSETQ. CDR3 protein: CASSFGSGGDTQYF. The CDR3 region has the DNA TGCGCCAGCAGCTTCGGGTCCGGGGGAGATACGCAGTATTTT.

This clone was found a few times. A junction boundary mismatches the germline segment, possibly from a read error. This rearrangement joins TRBV15 to TRBJ1-2; D is unresolved. Germline loops: CDR1 LNHNV, CDR2 YYDKDF (reference sequence). There are 12 residues in the CDR3. The CDR3 loop reads CATSSPQGKPIF. The CDR3 coding sequence is TGTGCCACCAGCAGCCCACAAGGGAAGCCTATCTTC.

This clone appeared once. V gene TRBV18 combines with J gene TRBJ2-5; 7 bases are a match to TRBD1. CDR1 is KGHSH and CDR2 is LQKENI in the germline V gene. The CDR3 totals 14 residues. Trimming cost V 0 bases and J 2 bases; bases outside gene matches: 0. The CDR3 reads CASSPPDRQETQYF. The DNA of the CDR3 is TGTGCCAGCTCACCACCGGACAGGCAAGAGACCCAGTACTTC.

This CDR3 is CASSSASGSPDTQYF. CDR3 nucleotide sequence: TGTGCCAGCAGCTCCGCTAGCGGGAGCCCAGATACGCAGTATTTT. The chain employs TRBV5-4 and TRBJ2-3; 10 bases agree with TRBD2. The CDR3 extends over 15 amino acids. V was pared by 3 bases and J by 4 bases, with 5 bases of the junction left unmatched. CDR1 SGHNT and CDR2 YYREEE come from the germline V gene (reference sequence).

The chain recombines TRBV19 with TRBJ1-5; D is perhaps TRBD1 (5 bases). CDR1 is LNHDA, CDR2 SQIVND, per germline (reference sequence). The CDR3 is 17 amino acids. V was trimmed by 7 bases and J by 5 bases, leaving 24 bases between them. CDR3 DNA: TGTGCCAGTAAAACCGGGGACGTTCGTAGGTTCGATCAGCCCCAGCATTTT. Protein product: CASKTGDVRRFDQPQHF.

This chain joins TRBV5-1 and TRBJ2-6; D is ambiguous. Trimming took 3 bases from V and 0 from J, leaving 10 bases between them. The germline V gene has CDR1 SGHRS and CDR2 YFSETQ. This CDR3 is built from 16 residues. For the CDR3, the DNA is TGCGCCAGCAGCTCCCCCCCGCCCTCTGGGGCCAACGTCCTGACTTTC. It encodes CASSSPPPSGANVLTF.

The chain has TRBV30 and TRBJ2-3; a weak D match, TRBD2 (7 bases). Trimming left V 0 bases short and J 10 bases short, with 8 bases between. The CDR3 runs to 11 residues. Germline lookup yields CDR1 GTSNPN and CDR2 SVGIG (reference sequence). The CDR3 DNA follows: TGTGCCTGGAGTGTAGGGGGGGCGCAGTATTTT. This sequence encodes CAWSVGGAQYF.

The gene calls are TRBV2 and TRBJ1-6, with no clear D. Trimming stripped 11 bases from V and 2 bases from J, with 13 bases between. The germline V gene encodes CDR1 SNHLY and CDR2 FYNNEI. The CDR3 contains 14 residues. As DNA, the CDR3 is TGTGCCGGGTCGGGCCCTACCTATAATTCACCCCTCCACTTT. Translated, it gives CAGSGPTYNSPLHF. The complete variable domain, with remaining parts taken from reference TRBV2 and TRBJ1-6, reads EPEVTQTPSHQVTQMGQEVILRCVPISNHLYFYWYRQILGQKVEFLVSFYNNEISEKSEIFDDQFSVERPDGSNFTLKIRSTKLEDSAMYFCAGSGPTYNSPLHFGNGTRLTVT.

This chain connects TRBV4-1 to TRBJ2-5; D may be TRBD2 (5 bases). V was cut by 0 bases and J by 4 bases, with 12 bases left in between. The germline gives CDR1 MGHRA, CDR2 YSYEKL. The CDR3 contains 15 residues. The CDR3 spells CASSQENRGRETQYF. DNA of the CDR3: TGCGCCAGCAGCCAAGAAAACCGGGGTAGAGAGACCCAGTACTTC.

This clone appeared a single time. The chain joins TRBV4-2 to TRBJ2-6, with D uncertain. The CDR3 loop spans 18 amino acids. The germline CDR1 and CDR2 sequences are LGHNA and YNFKEQ. V lost 2 bases, J lost 0 bases, and 14 bases lay in between. The CDR3 sequence is CASSQLSGRISGANVLTF. The CDR3 DNA is TGTGCCAGCAGCCAACTTTCCGGACGTATCTCTGGGGCCAACGTCCTGACTTTC.

The chain joins TRBV6-1 to TRBJ2-1, with a tentative D call TRBD1 (6 bases). The CDR3 is 15 residues long. From germline, CDR1 is MNHNS and CDR2 SASEGT. V was cut by 7 bases and J by 6 bases, with 19 bases left in between. In DNA form, the CDR3 reads TGTGCCAGCACCCGGCTGGACAGTAGGGTCAATGAGCAGTTCTTC. Residues: CASTRLDSRVNEQFF.